This T cell receptor (beta chain) is from a study of response to subunit inactivated influenza vaccine. This CDR3 is built from 14 residues. The ends were cut back, 3 bases at V and 10 bases at J, with 12 bases in the middle. Germline CDR1 is KGHDR and CDR2 is SFDVKD. Comment on this clonotype: No antigen is known for it.

TCRdb processed the RT-PCR reads anew with MiXCR; each CDR3 protein has one entry. Here the sample spans almost 600,000 distinct CDR3 sequences, 14% being singletons. Study outcomes and limitations: Authors suggested seasonal influenza vaccinations each recruit few new T cells.

This chain joins TRBV24-1 and TRBJ1-6; D remains unclear. The clonotype originates from a man between 50 and 59 years old who received an inactivated influenza vaccine. Sequencing was performed on PBMCs from blood, taken about 13 days after vaccination. The CDR3 loop reads CATSDGFLGSPLHF. For the CDR3, the DNA is TGTGCCACCAGTGATGGATTCTTAGGATCACCCCTCCACTTT.